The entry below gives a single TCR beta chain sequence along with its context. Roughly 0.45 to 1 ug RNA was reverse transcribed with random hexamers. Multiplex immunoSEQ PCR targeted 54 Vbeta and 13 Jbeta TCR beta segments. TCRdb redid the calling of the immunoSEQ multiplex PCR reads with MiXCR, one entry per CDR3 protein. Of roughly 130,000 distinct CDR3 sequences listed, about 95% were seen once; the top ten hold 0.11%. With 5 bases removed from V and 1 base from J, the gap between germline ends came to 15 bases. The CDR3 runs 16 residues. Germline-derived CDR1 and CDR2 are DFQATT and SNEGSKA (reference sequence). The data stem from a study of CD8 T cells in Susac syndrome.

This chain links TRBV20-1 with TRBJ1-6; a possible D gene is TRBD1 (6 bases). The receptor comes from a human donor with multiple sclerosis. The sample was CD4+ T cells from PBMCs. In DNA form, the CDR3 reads TGCAGTGCTGCTAAAACAGGGCTTTCCTATAATTCACCCCTCCACTTT. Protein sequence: CSAAKTGLSYNSPLHF.